This T cell receptor beta chain was sequenced for a study of chemoradiotherapy in HPV16-positive cancers. Study findings and constraints: Only a couple of HPV16-positive patients supplied the functional HPV-specificity definition.

CDR1 and CDR2 from the germline V gene are SGHTA and FQGNSA. V was shortened by 0 bases and J by 5 bases, with 4 bases between the two germline ends. The CDR3 consists of 12 residues. With respect to this clone: Its antigen is currently unknown.

Profiling relied on immunoSEQ multiplex PCR, and the TCRdb table lists in-frame clones only, not all of them. The sample shows approximately 10,000 clones, roughly 78% of them seen only once. Repeated repertoire sampling spanned the course of chemoradiotherapy. The material was obtained from a patient who underwent chemoradiotherapy. The chain has TRBV7-2 and TRBJ2-5; the D is unclear. The receptor comes from a human donor with HPV-associated anogenital cancer. The CDR3 sequence is CASSLAGETQYF. The CDR3 nucleotides read TGTGCCAGCAGCTTAGCGGGGGAGACCCAGTACTTC.